This T cell receptor beta chain was sequenced during a study of cytomegalovirus exposure and HLA in healthy donors. PCR primers comprised 60 Vbeta and 13 Jbeta primers. Method: immunoSEQ multiplex PCR; TCRdb's copy keeps in-frame clones and lacks some. The sample has roughly 180,000 clones, around 80% seen once; the top ten hold about 3.8%. Turning to this clone: The target antigen is unknown.

The CDR3 consists of 17 residues. Trimming removed 0 bases from V and 3 bases from J; junction bases left unmatched: 10. Germline V gene data show CDR1 as ENHRY and CDR2 as SYGVKD. Findings and caveats of the study: Cytomegalovirus-associated status was assigned to 164 TCR beta chains. In a later analysis, HLA-C alleles had the fewest associated TCRs, DRB1 alleles the most.

Sequencing was carried out using PBMCs. The chain employs TRBV10-3 and TRBJ2-5; 7 bases fit TRBD1. The sequence came from a woman aged 60-75 years in good health and CMV-seropositive. The CDR3 DNA reads TGTGCCATCAGTGAGTCCCGACAGGGATCTACCAAAGAGACCCAGTACTTC. Translating it yields CAISESRQGSTKETQYF.